This T cell receptor beta chain derives from a study of breast tumors, draining lymph nodes, adjacent tissues. This clonotype was observed many times. Each CDR3 protein is one row after TCRdb ran MiXCR on the multiplex PCR reads. Of about 130,000 distinct CDR3 sequences in the sample, 21% were seen once. Axillary draining lymph nodes of breast cancer patients supplied the node samples. V shed 4 bases and J shed 3 bases, with 16 bases lying between them. The CDR3 is made up of 16 amino acids. The germline CDR1 and CDR2 sequences are LGHDT and YNNKEL (reference sequence). The source is a female donor with breast cancer. Some clones in this sample may be carry-over from other donors' samples. Sequencing input: axillary lymph node tissue. The chain has TRBV3-1 and TRBJ1-3; D is unresolved. CDR3 sequence reads: CASSPTSGGGGNTIYF. The CDR3 DNA is TGTGCCAGCAGCCCAACTTCAGGAGGCGGTGGAAACACCATATATTTT.